This entry describes one T cell receptor beta chain. This receptor's antigen is unknown. No much larger clone is present one base from it, and per-base qualities are unavailable. This sample stems from a study of vaccination effects on CD4 cells after COVID-19 (dated by TCRdb to the early 2020s). At the level of the whole study: Two doses of either the BNT162b2 or the mRNA-1273 mRNA SARS-CoV-2 vaccine were administered to participants. Altogether, around ten COVID-19 convalescent patients and several SARS-CoV-2-naive healthy vaccine recipients made up the full study. In both COVID-19 convalescent patients and infection-naive vaccine recipients, the study compared SARS-CoV-2 spike-specific CD4+ TCR repertoires from before mRNA vaccination with those from after it. Cultures from other donors in the study were sequenced using the Oncomine TCR Beta short-read assay on an Illumina iSeq 100. Results the study describes overall, beyond this receptor: Among healthy vaccine recipients, nearly all vaccine-induced clones were SARS-CoV-2 mono-reactive, and just 1 of 255 was cross-reactive with common cold coronaviruses. Clones induced by infection and clones induced by vaccination both contracted markedly at late timepoints after vaccination, which fits with T cell responses waning over time. The study was limited by a small number of convalescent patients, and early post-infection timepoints were lacking.

In the ViraFEST assay, PBMC were stimulated with viral peptide pools, and antigen-specific CD4+ T cell clonotypes were then identified by expansion using TCR sequencing. After approximately 11 days of culture, CD4+ T cells were isolated with the EasySep CD4+ T cell isolation kit. Negative nucleocapsid antibody results before and after vaccination confirmed that the healthy vaccine recipients had no prior SARS-CoV-2 infection. Some 2 million PBMC per well were cultured with around 10 ug/ml peptides in IMDM containing approximately 4.6% human AB serum, around 10 IU/ml IL-2 and gentamicin. On days 3 and 7, half of the culture medium was replaced with fresh IL-2-containing medium. Unless noted otherwise, every peptide stimulation condition was grown in triplicate wells. PBMC were separated from whole blood using Ficoll-Paque Plus gradient centrifugation and were then either cryopreserved at -140C or used fresh. The overlapping peptide pools covered the spike proteins of SARS-CoV-2 as well as those of the common cold coronaviruses HCoV-NL63, HCoV-OC43 and HCoV-229E. The QIAamp micro DNA kit was used to extract genomic DNA from the cultured CD4+ T cells.

Library preparation used the immunoSEQ multiplex PCR assay. DNA from the cultured, isolated CD4+ T cells was subjected to TCR beta CDR3 sequencing. The published analysis was carried out like this. Non-productive TCR sequences were discarded, and reads were trimmed to the CDR3 region, with only CDR3s of 7 or more amino acids retained. Antigen-specific clonotypes were identified using the MANAFEST web app by comparison of expansion in peptide wells against reference cultures. For clones to be considered positive, expansion at FDR<0.05 versus reference and all other wells, an odds ratio above 5, and a frequency above 0.1% in two replicate wells were required. Clonotypes significantly expanded in SARS-CoV-2 spike wells and in at least one common cold coronavirus spike condition were defined as cross-reactive. Using the stringdist R package, CDR3 similarity was measured by Levenshtein distance, and unrooted trees were constructed with ape in R 3.6.1. TCRdb took this table from immuneACCESS and kept in-frame rearrangements with V and J called. Such tables lack part of the clones; where checked against another copy, unresolved V genes explain under half of the gap, and the rest is unexplained. D and trimming were read from the DNA, whereas the V and J calls and clone size are those reported in that table. For this sample the table gives tens of thousands of clones, of which roughly 70% were detected only once. Jointly, the top ten make up about 22% of the sample.

CDR1 and CDR2, looked up from the germline V gene, are MGHRA and YSYEKL. V lost 0 bases and J lost 4 bases; the stretch between them is 1 base long. The cysteine opens and the phenylalanine closes a CDR3 of 12 amino acids. Of the read, only the CDR3 DNA is kept; its 36 bases are in frame from base 1. The chain employs TRBV4-1 and TRBJ1-3; the D gene is unclear. The starting material was CD4+ T cells from PBMCs cultured with SARS-CoV-2 spike peptides, obtained before COVID-19 vaccination. Interpreted using the paper, the cell subset or site label stands for: SARS-CoV-2 spike overlapping peptide pool stimulation. This TCR was sampled from a human donor who received a COVID-19 vaccine. Here is the DNA: TGCGCCAGCAGCCAAGAGGGAAACACCATATATTTT. Its translation reads: CASSQEGNTIYF.